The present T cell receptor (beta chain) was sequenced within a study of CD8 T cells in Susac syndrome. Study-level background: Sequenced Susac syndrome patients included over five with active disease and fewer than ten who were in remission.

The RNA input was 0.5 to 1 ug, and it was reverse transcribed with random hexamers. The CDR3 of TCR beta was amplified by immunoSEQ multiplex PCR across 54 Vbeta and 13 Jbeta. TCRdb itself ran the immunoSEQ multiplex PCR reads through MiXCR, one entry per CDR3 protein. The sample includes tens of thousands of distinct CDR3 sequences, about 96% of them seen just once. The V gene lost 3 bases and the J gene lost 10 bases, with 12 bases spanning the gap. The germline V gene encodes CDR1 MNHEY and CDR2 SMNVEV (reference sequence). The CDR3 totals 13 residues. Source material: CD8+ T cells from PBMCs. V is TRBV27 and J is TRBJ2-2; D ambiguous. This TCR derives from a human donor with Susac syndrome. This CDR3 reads CASSFGPTMELFF. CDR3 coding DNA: TGTGCCAGCAGTTTCGGTCCCACGATGGAGCTGTTTTTT.